Listed below are T cell receptor beta chains from one sample, sequenced in a study of T cells in Graves' hyperthyroidism and ophthalmopathy. TCRdb used MiXCR to reprocess the multiplex PCR reads, holding one entry per CDR3 protein. The sample records about 610,000 distinct CDR3 sequences, approximately 15% being singletons. Sequenced input: blood. These receptors were obtained from a woman aged 40 to 50 with Graves' ophthalmopathy. Each CDR3 is given with its conserved first and last residue. D genes are given only for firm matches. Size tells how often a clone was seen (once, few, many) or the class of an expanded clone, and some rows leave it out.

j_call clone_size v_call d_call cdr3_nt cdr3_aa
TRBJ1-4 many TRBV6-2/TRBV6-3 NA TGTGCCAGCAGGCAGACCCTGCGAGGTGAAAAACTGTTTTTT CASRQTLRGEKLFF
TRBJ1-1 many TRBV6-1 TRBD1 TGTGCCAGCAGTGAAATGGGACAGGGGAACACTGAAGCTTTCTTT CASSEMGQGNTEAFF
TRBJ2-4 many TRBV28 NA TGTGCCAGCCAGTCAGGGGCACTAGCCAAAAACATTCAGTACTTC CASQSGALAKNIQYF
TRBJ2-2 many TRBV20-1 NA TGCAGTGCTAGGCGAGCGAACACCGGGGAGCTGTTTTTT CSARRANTGELFF
TRBJ2-1 NA TRBV7-8 TRBD2 TGTGCCAGCAGCTTAGTACCTAGCGGGGACTACAATGAGCAGTTCTTC CASSLVPSGDYNEQFF
TRBJ2-2 many TRBV12-3/TRBV12-4 NA TGTGCCAGCAGTTTAGCGCTACAGGGCCCAGGCACCGGGGAGCTGTTTTTT CASSLALQGPGTGELFF
TRBJ1-4 NA TRBV28 NA TGTGCCAGCAGTTTATCGCCTGATCATGAAAAACTGTTTTTT CASSLSPDHEKLFF
TRBJ1-2 many TRBV6-1 NA TGTGCCAGCAGAACATGGGGAAACTATGGCTACACCTTC CASRTWGNYGYTF
TRBJ2-1 NA TRBV10-1 NA TGCGCCAGCAGTGACCGAACTAGCTCGGGTAAGAATGAGCAGTTCTTC CASSDRTSSGKNEQFF
TRBJ2-7 NA TRBV18 NA TGTGCCAGCTCACCCGTCGGGGTGCGAAGGGACGAGCAGTACTTC CASSPVGVRRDEQYF
TRBJ2-7 many TRBV19 NA TGTGCCAGTAGTTCACGCGCCTACGAGCAGTACTTC CASSSRAYEQYF
TRBJ2-1 many TRBV12-3/TRBV12-4 NA TGTGCCAGCAGTTTTGACGTGAGTCCTAGGAATGAGCAGTTCTTC CASSFDVSPRNEQFF
TRBJ2-1 many TRBV12-3/TRBV12-4 NA TGTGCCAGCAGTTTGTACGGCGACTCCTACAATGAGCAGTTCTTC CASSLYGDSYNEQFF
TRBJ2-2 few TRBV20-1 NA TGCAGTGCTATACTCCCAGGCGAGGCCGGGGAGCTGTTTTTT CSAILPGEAGELFF
TRBJ2-1 few TRBV27 NA TGTGCCAGCAGTTCGCATGAGGGCAATGAGCAGTTCTTC CASSSHEGNEQFF
TRBJ1-6 once TRBV28 NA TGTGCCACCACATCCCAGGGTACCTATAATTCACCCCTCCACTTT CATTSQGTYNSPLHF
TRBJ1-1 few TRBV3-1 NA TGTGCCAGCAGCCAAGGACTTAGGGCCGGGGCTGAAGCTTTCTTT CASSQGLRAGAEAFF
TRBJ1-1 many TRBV5-1 NA TGCGCCAGCAGCTACGGAGAACAGGGTACTGAAGCTTTCTTT CASSYGEQGTEAFF
TRBJ1-4 many TRBV2 NA TGTGCCAGCAGTGAACGGGTCCCTAATGAAAAACTGTTTTTT CASSERVPNEKLFF
TRBJ1-2 many TRBV28 NA TGTGCCAGCGGGGAGACCTATGGCTACACCTTC CASGETYGYTF
TRBJ2-1 many TRBV20-1 TRBD2 TGCAGTGCTAGAGATTGGCGGGGGGGCCGCAATGAGCAGTTCTTC CSARDWRGGRNEQFF
TRBJ1-2 many TRBV6-1 NA TGTGCCAGCAGTGAAGGACAGCACGGAGGCTACACCTTC CASSEGQHGGYTF
TRBJ2-1 many TRBV6-1 TRBD1 TGTGCCAGCAGTAAGACAGGGAACGCTGAGCAGTTCTTC CASSKTGNAEQFF
TRBJ2-5 many TRBV20-1 TRBD1 TGCAGTGCTAGAGAGGGGACAGGGATTGAGACCCAGTACTTC CSAREGTGIETQYF
TRBJ2-5 NA TRBV20-1 NA TGCAGTGCTAGTGACAGGCTGCTCCAAGAGACCCAGTACTTC CSASDRLLQETQYF
TRBJ2-2 few TRBV11-3 NA TGTGCCAGCAGCATGCAGGCGACCGGGGAGCTGTTTTTT CASSMQATGELFF
TRBJ2-3 few TRBV5-4 NA TGTGCCAGCAGCTCGCTTACCCGGCCAGATACGCAGTATTTT CASSSLTRPDTQYF
TRBJ1-2 many TRBV28 TRBD1 TGTGCCAGCAGTTTAGACAGGGCGGACTATGGCTACACCTTC CASSLDRADYGYTF
TRBJ2-3 many TRBV3-1 TRBD2 TGTGCCAGCAGCCGGGCGGGGGGGGTATCAGATACGCAGTATTTT CASSRAGGVSDTQYF
TRBJ2-5 NA TRBV2 TRBD1 TGTGCCAGCAGTTTGCAGGGGGTCACCTTC CASSLQGVTF
TRBJ2-7 many TRBV6-2/TRBV6-3 NA TGTGCCAGCAGTTACGCCGGAGGTGCCTACGAGCAGTACTTC CASSYAGGAYEQYF
TRBJ1-5 NA TRBV19 TRBD1 TGTGCCAGTAAAGTGAGGACAGGCGGGCAGCCCCAGCATTTT CASKVRTGGQPQHF
TRBJ2-7 many TRBV28 NA TGTGCCAGCAGGCGAAGACAGGATAGCTACGAGCAGTACTTC CASRRRQDSYEQYF
TRBJ2-7 NA TRBV20-1 TRBD2 TGCAGTGCGGGCGGACTAGCGGGTAGCTCCTACGAGCAGTACTTC CSAGGLAGSSYEQYF
TRBJ2-1 NA TRBV5-1 NA TGCGCCAGCAGCGGCGGGACTCCCTACAATGAGCAGTTCTTC CASSGGTPYNEQFF
TRBJ2-2 many TRBV7-2 TRBD1 TGTGCCAGCAGCTATCTACAGGGGGCCACCGGGGAGCTGTTTTTT CASSYLQGATGELFF
TRBJ2-1 many TRBV5-1 NA TGCGCCAGCAGCTTGAACTGGCCCAATGAGCAGTTCTTC CASSLNWPNEQFF
TRBJ2-1 NA TRBV7-2 NA TGTGCCAGCAGCTTAGGGGGGGCAGGGAACAATGAGCAGTTCTTC CASSLGGAGNNEQFF
TRBJ2-1 few TRBV3-1 NA TGTGCCAGCAGCCAAGATGGAGGGGGCCACAATGAGCAGTTCTTC CASSQDGGGHNEQFF
TRBJ2-3 NA TRBV10-3 TRBD2 TGTGCCATCAGTGAATTACTAGCGGAAACTAGCACAGATACGCAGTATTTT CAISELLAETSTDTQYF
TRBJ2-5 many TRBV20-1 TRBD2 TGCAGTGCTAACATCTGGGGACTAGCGGGAGATGAGACCCAGTACTTC CSANIWGLAGDETQYF
TRBJ2-2 many TRBV27 NA TGTGCCAGCAAGACGGCCGGGGAGCTGTTTTTT CASKTAGELFF
TRBJ2-6 few TRBV27 NA TGTGCCAGCAGCGACGGGGCCAACGTCCTGACTTTC CASSDGANVLTF
TRBJ2-2 many TRBV5-1 NA TGCGCCAGCAGCTTGATGGGGGGCGCGGACACCGGGGAGCTGTTTTTT CASSLMGGADTGELFF
TRBJ1-1 many TRBV20-1 TRBD1 TGCAGTGCTAGCGGGACAGGCGGGAACACTGAAGCTTTCTTT CSASGTGGNTEAFF
TRBJ2-1 NA TRBV6-4 TRBD2 TGTGCCAGCAGTGAATTAGCGGGAGTGATCGTGAATGAGCAGTTCTTC CASSELAGVIVNEQFF
TRBJ2-1 NA TRBV20-1 NA TGCAGTGCTAGAGATTCGGCTGGCCATGAGCAGTTCTTC CSARDSAGHEQFF
TRBJ2-7 many TRBV20-1 NA TGCAGTGCCACCTCGCGGGGAGAGCAGTACTTC CSATSRGEQYF